What follows are 10 T cell receptor beta chains derived from one specimen sequenced in a study of beta chain features in type 1 diabetes. The study reverse transcribed the entire isolated RNA, so it sequenced expressed TCRB transcripts. Clones were read by immunoSEQ multiplex PCR, and TCRdb kept only the in-frame ones, dropping some. The repertoire holds approximately 330,000 clones, with around 10% as singletons. The specimen sequenced was naive CD4+ T cells from blood. These receptors were obtained from a woman aged 30 to 39 in good health.

The chain uses TRBV10-3 and TRBJ1-4; D might be TRBD1 (5 bases). Trimming stripped 3 bases from V and 0 bases from J, with 20 bases between. CDR3 size: 19 residues. Looked up from germline, CDR1 is ENHRY and CDR2 is SYGVKD. CDR3 amino acids: CAISDRMGGAAATNEKLFF. The CDR3 DNA follows: TGTGCCATCAGTGACCGGATGGGAGGGGCAGCTGCAACTAATGAAAAACTGTTTTTT.

The chain employs TRBV7-9 and TRBJ2-3, with TRBD2 matching over 7 bases. This CDR3 has 15 amino acids. The V gene's germline CDR1 is SEHNR and CDR2 FQNEAQ (reference sequence). Germline trimming cut 5 bases from V and 2 bases from J; bases unmatched to any gene: 7. The CDR3 DNA reads TGTGCCAGCAGCCTTCTGGGGGGGAACACAGATACGCAGTATTTT. It encodes CASSLLGGNTDTQYF.

The V call is TRBV4-3, the J call TRBJ1-5; D is possibly TRBD1 (6 bases). V was pared by 0 bases and J by 8 bases, with 14 bases between. The CDR3 contains 15 residues. CDR1 and CDR2 (germline): LGHNA, YSLEER. The CDR3 here is CASSQDRRGYEPQHF. The CDR3 DNA sequence: TGCGCCAGCAGCCAAGATCGCAGGGGATATGAGCCCCAGCATTTT.

This clone turned up a few times. This chain connects TRBV30 to TRBJ2-7; weak D call: TRBD2 (5 bases). The CDR3 is 12 amino acids. V lost 3 bases to trimming and J lost 3 bases, with 9 bases between them. CDR1 and CDR2 (germline): GTSNPN, SVGIG (reference sequence). The CDR3, as DNA: TGTGCCTGGAGGCTCACTAGCTACGAGCAGTACTTC. Translating gives CAWRLTSYEQYF. The full variable domain, with the rest looked up from reference TRBV30 and TRBJ2-7, is SQTIHQWPATLVQPVGSPLSLECTVEGTSNPNLYWYRQAAGRGLQLLFYSVGIGQISSEVPQNLSASRPQDRQFILSSKKLLLSDSGFYLCAWRLTSYEQYFGPGTRLTVT.

The chain uses TRBV6-5 and TRBJ2-1; TRBD2 matches 9 bases. Germline-derived CDR1 and CDR2 are MNHEY and SVGAGI. This CDR3 has 16 amino acids. V lost 2 bases and J lost 1; bases outside the gene matches: 3. In nucleotides, the CDR3 is TGTGCCAGCAGTTACCTAGCGGGATGGTCCTACAATGAGCAGTTCTTC. It encodes CASSYLAGWSYNEQFF.

This clone was counted between two and nine times. The CDR3 loop reads CASSYGTGENTEAFF. CDR3 DNA: TGTGCCAGCAGTTACGGGACAGGGGAAAACACTGAAGCTTTCTTT. The chain uses TRBV6-5 and TRBJ1-1, with 10 bases matching TRBD1. The CDR3 is 15 residues long. Germline CDR1 is MNHEY and CDR2 is SVGAGI. V lost 2 bases to trimming and J lost 2 bases; unmatched junction nucleotides: 2.

This sequence joins TRBV2 and TRBJ1-5, with TRBD1 identical over 10 bases. This CDR3 comprises 15 residues. Germline V CDR1 and CDR2: SNHLY, FYNNEI. V lost 4 bases, J lost 4 bases, and 4 bases stayed unmatched. This CDR3 is CASSARDRGNQPQHF. For the CDR3, the DNA is TGTGCCAGCAGTGCCCGGGACAGGGGTAATCAGCCCCAGCATTTT.

The CDR3 DNA follows: TGTGCCAGCAGCGTAGTTGGGACAGGGGAAGAAAAACTGTTTTTT. Its translation: CASSVVGTGEEKLFF. The rearrangement uses TRBV9 and TRBJ1-4; 10 bases map to TRBD1. The trim removed 0 bases at V and 8 bases at J, leaving 4 bases unmatched. Germline loops: CDR1 SGDLS, CDR2 YYNGEE. CDR3 size: 15 residues.

This clone occurred a few times. V gene TRBV7-2 combines with J gene TRBJ2-5; 13 bases agree with TRBD2. Unmatched junction bases numbered 10, after V lost 5 bases and J lost 10 bases. CDR3 length: 15 residues. Germline CDR1 SGHTA, CDR2 FQGNSA. Here the CDR3 reads CASSPGLAGALDQYF. The CDR3, as DNA: TGTGCCAGCAGCCCAGGACTAGCGGGAGCTCTGGACCAGTACTTC.

In its sample, this clone was seen a few times. The chain employs TRBV11-2 and TRBJ2-3, with 7 positions matching TRBD2. The J segment lost 0 bases and the V segment lost 5 bases, leaving 5 bases of the junction unmatched. Germline V gene data show CDR1 as SGHAT and CDR2 as FQNNGV. The length of the CDR3 is 15 residues. Here the CDR3 DNA reads TGTGCCAGCAGCGCGGTAGCGGGTAGCACAGATACGCAGTATTTT. Protein sequence: CASSAVAGSTDTQYF. The full variable domain, in which reference TRBV11-2 and TRBJ2-3 provide the parts outside the CDR3, is EAGVAQSPRYKIIEKRQSVAFWCNPISGHATLYWYQQILGQGPKLLIQFQNNGVVDDSQLPKDRFSAERLKGVDSTLKIQPAKLEDSAVYLCASSAVAGSTDTQYFGPGTRLTVL.